This TCR beta chain was recovered during a study of blood T cell repertoires in COVID-19. Only in-frame clones appear in the TCRdb table, and some are missing; sequencing was by immunoSEQ multiplex PCR. The sample yields some 400,000 clones, around 87% seen once. J gave up 7 bases and V 7 bases, and 10 bases lay outside the gene matches. Germline lookup yields CDR1 LNHDA and CDR2 SQIVND (reference sequence). This CDR3 spans 13 amino acids. Symptom resolution, clearance, or two negative PCRs marked donors in Cohort 3 as recovered. The TCR originated in a man aged 25-45 years who had recovered from COVID-19. V gene TRBV19 combines with J gene TRBJ2-7, with 7 bases aligning to TRBD1. Sequencing was carried out using PBMCs or T cells enriched from blood (not recorded which). The CDR3 protein is CASKVEGAREQYF. In DNA form, the CDR3 reads TGTGCCAGTAAGGTTGAGGGGGCGAGGGAGCAGTACTTC.